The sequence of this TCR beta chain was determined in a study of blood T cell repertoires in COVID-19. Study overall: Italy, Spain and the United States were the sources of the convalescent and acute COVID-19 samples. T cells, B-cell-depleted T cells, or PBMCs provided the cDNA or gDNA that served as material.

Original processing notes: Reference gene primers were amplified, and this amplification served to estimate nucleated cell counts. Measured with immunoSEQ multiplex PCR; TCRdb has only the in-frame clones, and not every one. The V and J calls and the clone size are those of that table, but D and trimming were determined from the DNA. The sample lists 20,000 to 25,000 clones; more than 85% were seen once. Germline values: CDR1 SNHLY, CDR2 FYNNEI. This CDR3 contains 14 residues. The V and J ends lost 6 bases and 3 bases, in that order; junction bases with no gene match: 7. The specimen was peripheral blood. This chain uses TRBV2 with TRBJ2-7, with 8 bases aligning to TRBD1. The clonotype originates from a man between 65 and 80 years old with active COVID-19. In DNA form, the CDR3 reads TGTGCCAGCAGGTCCGGGACAGGAGGCTACGAGCAGTACTTC. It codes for CASRSGTGGYEQYF.